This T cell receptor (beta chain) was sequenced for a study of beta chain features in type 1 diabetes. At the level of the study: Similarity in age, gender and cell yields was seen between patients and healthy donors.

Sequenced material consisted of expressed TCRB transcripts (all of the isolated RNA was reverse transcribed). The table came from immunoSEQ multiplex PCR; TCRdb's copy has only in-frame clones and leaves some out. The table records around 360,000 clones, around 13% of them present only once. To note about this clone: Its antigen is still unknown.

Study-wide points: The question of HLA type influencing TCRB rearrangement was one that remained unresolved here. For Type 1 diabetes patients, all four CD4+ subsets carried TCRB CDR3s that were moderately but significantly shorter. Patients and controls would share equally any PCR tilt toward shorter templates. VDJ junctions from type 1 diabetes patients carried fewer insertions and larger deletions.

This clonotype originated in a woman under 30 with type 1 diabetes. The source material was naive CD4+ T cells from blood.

CDR3 DNA: TGTGCCAGCAGCCAAGGACTCCCGGGGGAGACCCAGTACTTC. Amino acid sequence: CASSQGLPGETQYF. V is TRBV14 and J is TRBJ2-5, with D possibly TRBD2 on 5 matching bases. Germline lookup yields CDR1 SGHDN and CDR2 FVKESK. The V end was cut by 1 base, the J end by 5 bases, with 11 bases between. This CDR3 is 14 amino acids long. The full variable domain, with the rest looked up from reference TRBV14 and TRBJ2-5, is EAGVTQFPSHSVIEKGQTVTLRCDPISGHDNLYWYRRVMGKEIKFLLHFVKESKQDESGMPNNRFLAERTGGTYSTLKVQPAELEDSGVYFCASSQGLPGETQYFGPGTRLLVL.